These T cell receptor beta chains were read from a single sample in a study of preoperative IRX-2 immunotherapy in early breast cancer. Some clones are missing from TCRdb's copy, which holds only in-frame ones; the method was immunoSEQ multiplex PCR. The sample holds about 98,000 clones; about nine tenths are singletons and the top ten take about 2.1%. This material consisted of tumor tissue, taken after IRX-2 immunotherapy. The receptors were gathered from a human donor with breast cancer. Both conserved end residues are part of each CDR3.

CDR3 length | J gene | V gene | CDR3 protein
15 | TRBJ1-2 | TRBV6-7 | CASSYLGGSNYGYTF
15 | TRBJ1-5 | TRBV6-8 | CASRLTGNSNQPQHF
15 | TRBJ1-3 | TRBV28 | CASSFGPGAGNTIYF
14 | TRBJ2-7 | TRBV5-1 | CASSLKGARDEQYF
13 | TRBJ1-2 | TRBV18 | CASERRGNYGYTF
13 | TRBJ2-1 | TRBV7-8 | CASRADRGNEQFF
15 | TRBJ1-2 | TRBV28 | CASSTRGGYSYGYTF
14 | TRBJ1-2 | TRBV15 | CATSRLREPYGYTF
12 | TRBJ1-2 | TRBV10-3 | CAISEPGDGYTF
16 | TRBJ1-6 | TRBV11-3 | CASSPRGQGYNSPLHF
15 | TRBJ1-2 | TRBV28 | CASSLPSGGDYGYTF
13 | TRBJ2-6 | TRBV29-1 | CSVADSPDNVLTF
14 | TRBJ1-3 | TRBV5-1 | CASSLGPAENTIYF
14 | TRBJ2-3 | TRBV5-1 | CASSLGQGHHTQYF
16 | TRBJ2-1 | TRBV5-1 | CASSLGQGQGMGEQFF
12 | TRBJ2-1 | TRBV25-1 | CASKSEWGEQFF
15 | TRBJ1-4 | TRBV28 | CASSTAGDSGEKLFF
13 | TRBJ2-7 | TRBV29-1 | CSVESPGTNEQYF
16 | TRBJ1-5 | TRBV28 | CASSRLLQGSNQPQHF
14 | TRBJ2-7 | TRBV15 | CATSRGTGNYEQYF
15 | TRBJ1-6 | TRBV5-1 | CASSLGQQPNSPLHF
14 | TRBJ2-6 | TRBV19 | CASKRQTGANVLTF
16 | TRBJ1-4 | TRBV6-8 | CASSYQNRATNEKLFF
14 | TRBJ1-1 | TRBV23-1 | CASSLTGENTEAFF
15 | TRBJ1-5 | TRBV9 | CASSEGAKSNQPQHF
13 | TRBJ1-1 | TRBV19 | CASTVAGVTEAFF
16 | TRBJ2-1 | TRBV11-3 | CASSLPPSGIDNEQFF
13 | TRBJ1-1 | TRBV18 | CASSRRGNTEAFF
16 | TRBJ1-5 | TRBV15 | CATSAWGDRVRVPQHF
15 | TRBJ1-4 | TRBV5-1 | CASSFGRNSGEKLFF
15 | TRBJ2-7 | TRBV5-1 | CASSTGLAGSYEQYF
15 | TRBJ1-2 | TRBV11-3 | CASSLEATGRYGYTF
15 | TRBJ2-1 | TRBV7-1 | CASSRLQGNFNEQFF
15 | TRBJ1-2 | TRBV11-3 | CASSLAIGEVGGYTF
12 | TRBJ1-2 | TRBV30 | CAWSPGGRGYTF
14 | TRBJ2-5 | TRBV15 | CATSRDRLEETQYF
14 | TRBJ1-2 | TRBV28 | CASSFIGDGYGYTF
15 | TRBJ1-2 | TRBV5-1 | CASSILTGTNYGYTF
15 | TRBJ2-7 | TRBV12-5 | CASGLVIGAAYEQYF
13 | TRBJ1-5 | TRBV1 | CTSSQTGYQPQHF
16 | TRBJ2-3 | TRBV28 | CASSYRGGASLDTQYF
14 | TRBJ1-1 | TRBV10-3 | CAISEGGVNTEAFF
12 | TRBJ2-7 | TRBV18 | CASSLIGGEQYF
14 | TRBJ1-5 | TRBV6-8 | CASKPDRSNQPQHF
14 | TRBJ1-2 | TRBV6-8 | CASSLAAVAYGYTF
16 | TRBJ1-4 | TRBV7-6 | CASSRRQGPTNEKLFF
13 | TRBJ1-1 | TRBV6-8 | CASSEGVGTEAFF
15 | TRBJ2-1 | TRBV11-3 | CASSSVGGALVEQFF
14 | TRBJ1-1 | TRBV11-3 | CASSLGTGNTEAFF
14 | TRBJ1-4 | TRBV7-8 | CASSLPTAAEKLFF
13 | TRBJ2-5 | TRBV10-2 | CASSESIQGTQYF